The following is a TCR beta chain sequence with its context. The data were taken from a study of technical replicates of blood from several donors. Data came from immunoSEQ multiplex PCR; TCRdb stores just in-frame clones and leaves some out. The sample holds about 79,000 clones, 94% seen once. The CDR3 extends over 15 amino acids. The junction had 2 bases not matched to a gene; V was cut back by 4 bases and J by 3 bases. The germline CDR1 and CDR2 sequences are SGHNT and YENEEA. Material for sequencing was T cells isolated from PBMCs. The clonotype was recovered from a human donor in good health. This sequence joins TRBV11-3 and TRBJ2-1, with 11 bases identical to TRBD2. CDR3 nucleotides: TGTGCCAGCAGCTCCGGGACTAGCGGCTACAATGAGCAGTTCTTC. Encoded protein: CASSSGTSGYNEQFF.